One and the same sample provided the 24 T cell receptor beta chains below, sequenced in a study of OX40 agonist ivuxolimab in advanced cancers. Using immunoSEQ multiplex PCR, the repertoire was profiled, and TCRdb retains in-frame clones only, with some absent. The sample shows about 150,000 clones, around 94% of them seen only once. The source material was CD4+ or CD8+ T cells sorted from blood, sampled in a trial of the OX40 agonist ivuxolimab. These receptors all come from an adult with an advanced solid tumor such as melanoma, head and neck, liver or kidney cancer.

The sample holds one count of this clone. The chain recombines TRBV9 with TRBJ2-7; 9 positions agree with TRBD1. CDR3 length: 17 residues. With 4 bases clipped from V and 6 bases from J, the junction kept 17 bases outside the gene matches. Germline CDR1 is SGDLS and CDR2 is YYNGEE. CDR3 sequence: CASSPSGGTGLPTEQYF. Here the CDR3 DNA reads TGTGCCAGCAGCCCGAGCGGTGGGACAGGGCTTCCTACCGAGCAGTACTTC.

The CDR3 region has the DNA TGTGCCAGCTCACGGGAACAGGGGGAAACTGAAGCTTTCTTT. It encodes CASSREQGETEAFF. The chain is built from TRBV18 and TRBJ1-1, with TRBD1 matching 8 bases. This CDR3 is built from 14 residues. The V gene's germline CDR1 is KGHSH and CDR2 LQKENI. J was trimmed by 5 bases and V by 4 bases; bases with no gene match: 6. The whole variable domain, filled in from reference TRBV18 and TRBJ1-1, reads NAGVMQNPRHLVRRRGQEARLRCSPMKGHSHVYWYRQLPEEGLKFMVYLQKENIIDESGMPKERFSAEFPKEGPSILRIQQVVRGDSAAYFCASSREQGETEAFFGQGTRLTVV.

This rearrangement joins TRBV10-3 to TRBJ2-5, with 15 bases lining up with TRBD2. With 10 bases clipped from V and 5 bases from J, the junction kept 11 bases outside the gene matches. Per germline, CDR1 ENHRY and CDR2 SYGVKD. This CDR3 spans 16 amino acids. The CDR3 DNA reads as TGTGCCACCCTACCGGGACTAGCGGGGGGCGAGGAGACCCAGTACTTC. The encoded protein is CATLPGLAGGEETQYF.

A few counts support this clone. CDR3 in DNA: TGTGCCAGCAGTATGGGACTAGCAGCCTACAATGAGCAGTTCTTC. Encoded protein: CASSMGLAAYNEQFF. V and J are TRBV6-5 and TRBJ2-1, with 9 nucleotides matching TRBD2. Germline trimming cut 5 bases from V and 2 bases from J; bases unmatched to any gene: 4. The V gene's germline CDR1 is MNHEY and CDR2 SVGAGI. The CDR3 runs 15 residues.

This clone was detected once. In nucleotides, the CDR3 is TGTGCCAGCAGTAGAGGAGGGTTGAACACTGAAGCTTTCTTT. Amino acids: CASSRGGLNTEAFF. The chain has TRBV6-5 and TRBJ1-1; D is unclear. V lost 5 bases, J lost 0 bases, and 10 bases lay in between. The CDR3 is 14 amino acids. Per the germline V gene, CDR1 is MNHEY and CDR2 is SVGAGI.

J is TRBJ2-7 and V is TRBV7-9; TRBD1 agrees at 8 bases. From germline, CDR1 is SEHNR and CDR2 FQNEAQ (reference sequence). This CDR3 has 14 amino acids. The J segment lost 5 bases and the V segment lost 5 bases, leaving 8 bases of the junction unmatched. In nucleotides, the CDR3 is TGTGCCAGCAGCCCCAATGGACAGGGCGACGAGCAGTACTTC. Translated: CASSPNGQGDEQYF.

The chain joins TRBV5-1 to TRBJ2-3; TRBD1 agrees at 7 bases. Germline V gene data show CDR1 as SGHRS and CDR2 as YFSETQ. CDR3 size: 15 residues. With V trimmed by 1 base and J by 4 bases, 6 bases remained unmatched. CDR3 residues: CASSLTGQVADTQYF. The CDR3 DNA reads TGCGCCAGCAGCTTGACCGGACAGGTCGCAGATACGCAGTATTTT.

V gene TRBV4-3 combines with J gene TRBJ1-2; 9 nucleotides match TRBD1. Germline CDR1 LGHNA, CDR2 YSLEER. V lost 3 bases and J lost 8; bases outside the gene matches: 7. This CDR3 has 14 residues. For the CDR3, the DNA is TGCGCCAGCAGCCAGCTTTCCGGGACAGGGGGCTACACCTTC. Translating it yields CASSQLSGTGGYTF.

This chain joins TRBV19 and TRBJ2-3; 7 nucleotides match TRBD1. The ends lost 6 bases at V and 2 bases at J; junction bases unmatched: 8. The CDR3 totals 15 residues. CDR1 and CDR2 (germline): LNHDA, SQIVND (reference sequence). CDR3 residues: CASSITRGITDTQYF. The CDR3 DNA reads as TGTGCCAGTAGCATAACCAGGGGGATCACAGATACGCAGTATTTT. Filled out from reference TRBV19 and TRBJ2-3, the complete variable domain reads DGGITQSPKYLFRKEGQNVTLSCEQNLNHDAMYWYRQDPGQGLRLIYYSQIVNDFQKGDIAEGYSVSREKKESFPLTVTSAQKNPTAFYLCASSITRGITDTQYFGPGTRLTVL.

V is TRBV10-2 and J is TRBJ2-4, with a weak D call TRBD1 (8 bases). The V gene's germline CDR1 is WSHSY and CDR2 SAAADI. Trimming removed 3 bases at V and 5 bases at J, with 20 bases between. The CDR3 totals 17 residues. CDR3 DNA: TGCGCCAGCAGTGATAGTCCCGGGGGGACAGGCCAAAACATTCAGTACTTC. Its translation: CASSDSPGGTGQNIQYF.

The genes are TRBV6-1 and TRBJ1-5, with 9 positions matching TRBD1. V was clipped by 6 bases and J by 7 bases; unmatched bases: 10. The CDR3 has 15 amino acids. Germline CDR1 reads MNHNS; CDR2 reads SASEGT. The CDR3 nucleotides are TGTGCCAGCAGCGACAGGGGGACAGGGCCCCAGCCCCAGCATTTT. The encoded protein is CASSDRGTGPQPQHF.

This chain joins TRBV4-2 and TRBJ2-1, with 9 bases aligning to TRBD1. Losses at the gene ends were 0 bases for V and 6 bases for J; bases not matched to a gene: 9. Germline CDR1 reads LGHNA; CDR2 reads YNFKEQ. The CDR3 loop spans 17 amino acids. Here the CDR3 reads CASSQESMDRGINEQFF. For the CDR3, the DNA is TGTGCCAGCAGCCAAGAGTCTATGGACAGGGGTATCAATGAGCAGTTCTTC.

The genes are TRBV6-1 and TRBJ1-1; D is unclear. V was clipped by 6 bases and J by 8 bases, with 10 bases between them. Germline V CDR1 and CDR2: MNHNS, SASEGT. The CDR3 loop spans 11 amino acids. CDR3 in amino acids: CASRLPPEAFF. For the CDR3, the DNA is TGTGCCAGCAGGCTCCCCCCCGAAGCTTTCTTT.

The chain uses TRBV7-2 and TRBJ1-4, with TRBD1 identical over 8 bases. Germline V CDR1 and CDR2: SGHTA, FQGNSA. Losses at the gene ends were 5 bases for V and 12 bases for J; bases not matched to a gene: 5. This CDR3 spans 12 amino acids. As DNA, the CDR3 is TGTGCCAGCAGCGCCAGGGGGCGGGAACTGTTTTTT. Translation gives CASSARGRELFF.

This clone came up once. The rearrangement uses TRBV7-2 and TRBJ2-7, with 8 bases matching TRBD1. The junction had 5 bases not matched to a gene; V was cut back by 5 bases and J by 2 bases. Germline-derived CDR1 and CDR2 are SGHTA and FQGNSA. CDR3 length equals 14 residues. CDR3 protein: CASSPGTGPYEQYF. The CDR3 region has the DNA TGTGCCAGCAGCCCGGGGACAGGTCCCTACGAGCAGTACTTC.

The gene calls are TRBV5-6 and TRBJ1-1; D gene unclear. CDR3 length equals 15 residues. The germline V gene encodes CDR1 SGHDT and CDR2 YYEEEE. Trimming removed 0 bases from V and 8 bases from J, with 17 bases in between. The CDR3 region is CASSLVPPDEREAFF. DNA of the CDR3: TGTGCCAGCAGCTTGGTTCCTCCCGACGAACGGGAAGCTTTCTTT.

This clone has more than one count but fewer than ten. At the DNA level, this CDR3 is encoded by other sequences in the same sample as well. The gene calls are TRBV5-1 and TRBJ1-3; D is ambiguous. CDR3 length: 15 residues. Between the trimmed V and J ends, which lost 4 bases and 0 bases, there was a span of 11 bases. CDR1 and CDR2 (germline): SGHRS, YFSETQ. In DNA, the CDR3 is TGCGCCAGCAGCCTCTCATTGAGCTCTGGAAACACCATATATTTT. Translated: CASSLSLSSGNTIYF. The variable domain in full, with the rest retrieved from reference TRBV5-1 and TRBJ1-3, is KAGVTQTPRYLIKTRGQQVTLSCSPISGHRSVSWYQQTPGQGLQFLFEYFSETQRNKGNFPGRFSGRQFSNSRSEMNVSTLELGDSALYLCASSLSLSSGNTIYFGEGSWLTVV.

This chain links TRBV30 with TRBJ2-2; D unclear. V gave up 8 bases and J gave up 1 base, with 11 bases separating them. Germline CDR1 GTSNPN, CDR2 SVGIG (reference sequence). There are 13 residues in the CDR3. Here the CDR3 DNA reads TGTGCCCGAAACAGAGAGAACACCGGGGAGCTGTTTTTT. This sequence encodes CARNRENTGELFF.

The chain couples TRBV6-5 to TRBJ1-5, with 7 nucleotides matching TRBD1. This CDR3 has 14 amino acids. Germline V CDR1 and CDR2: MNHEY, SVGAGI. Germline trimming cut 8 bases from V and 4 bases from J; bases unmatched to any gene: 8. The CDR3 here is CASAPGGGNQPQHF. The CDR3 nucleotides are TGTGCCAGCGCCCCAGGGGGAGGGAATCAGCCCCAGCATTTT.

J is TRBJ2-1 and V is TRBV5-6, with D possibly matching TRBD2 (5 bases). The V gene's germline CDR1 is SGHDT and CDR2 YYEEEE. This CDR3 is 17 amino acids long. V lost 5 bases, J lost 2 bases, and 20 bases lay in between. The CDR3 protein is CASRLNGVAGPYNEQFF. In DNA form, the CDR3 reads TGTGCCAGCAGGCTGAACGGGGTCGCGGGCCCCTACAATGAGCAGTTCTTC. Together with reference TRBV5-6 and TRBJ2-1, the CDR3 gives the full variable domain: DAGVTQSPTHLIKTRGQQVTLRCSPKSGHDTVSWYQQALGQGPQFIFQYYEEEERQRGNFPDRFSGHQFPNYSSELNVNALLLGDSALYLCASRLNGVAGPYNEQFFGPGTRLTVL.

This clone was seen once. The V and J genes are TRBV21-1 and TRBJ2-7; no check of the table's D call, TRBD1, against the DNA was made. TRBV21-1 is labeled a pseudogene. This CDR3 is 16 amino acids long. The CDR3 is CASSSHRTGGPYEQYF. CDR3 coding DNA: TGTGCCAGCAGCTCCCACAGGACAGGGGGACCCTACGAGCAGTACTTC.

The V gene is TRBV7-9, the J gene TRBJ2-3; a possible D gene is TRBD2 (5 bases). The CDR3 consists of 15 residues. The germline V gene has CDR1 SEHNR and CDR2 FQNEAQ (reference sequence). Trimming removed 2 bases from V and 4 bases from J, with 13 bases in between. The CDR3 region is CASSLSGVGADTQYF. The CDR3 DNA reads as TGTGCCAGCAGCTTAAGTGGCGTCGGGGCAGATACGCAGTATTTT.

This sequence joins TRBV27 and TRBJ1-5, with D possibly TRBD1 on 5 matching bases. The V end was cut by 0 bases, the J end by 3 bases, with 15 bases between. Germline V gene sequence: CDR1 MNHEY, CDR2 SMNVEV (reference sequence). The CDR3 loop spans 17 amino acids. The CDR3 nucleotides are TGTGCCAGCAGTTTATCATGGGGGGGGACGGTCAATCAGCCCCAGCATTTT. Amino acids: CASSLSWGGTVNQPQHF.

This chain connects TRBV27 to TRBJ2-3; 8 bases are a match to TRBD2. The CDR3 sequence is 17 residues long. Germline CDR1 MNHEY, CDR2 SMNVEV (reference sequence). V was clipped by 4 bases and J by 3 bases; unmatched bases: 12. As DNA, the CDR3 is TGTGCCAGCAGTTCCCGACCCGGGGGGGCCCGAACAGATACGCAGTATTTT. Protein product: CASSSRPGGARTDTQYF.